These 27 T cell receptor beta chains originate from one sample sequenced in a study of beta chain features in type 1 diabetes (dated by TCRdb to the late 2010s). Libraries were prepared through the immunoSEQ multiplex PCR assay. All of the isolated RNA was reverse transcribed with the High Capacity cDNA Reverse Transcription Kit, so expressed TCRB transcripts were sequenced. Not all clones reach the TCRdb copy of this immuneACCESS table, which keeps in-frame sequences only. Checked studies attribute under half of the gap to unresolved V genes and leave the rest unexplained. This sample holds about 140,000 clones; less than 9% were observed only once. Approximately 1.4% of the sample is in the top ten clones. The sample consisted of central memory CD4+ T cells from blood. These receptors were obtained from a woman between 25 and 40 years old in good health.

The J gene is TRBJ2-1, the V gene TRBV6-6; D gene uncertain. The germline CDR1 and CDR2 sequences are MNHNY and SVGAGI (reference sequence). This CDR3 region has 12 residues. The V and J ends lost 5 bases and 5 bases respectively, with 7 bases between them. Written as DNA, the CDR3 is TGTGCCAGCAGTACAATGCACAATGAGCAGTTCTTC. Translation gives CASSTMHNEQFF.

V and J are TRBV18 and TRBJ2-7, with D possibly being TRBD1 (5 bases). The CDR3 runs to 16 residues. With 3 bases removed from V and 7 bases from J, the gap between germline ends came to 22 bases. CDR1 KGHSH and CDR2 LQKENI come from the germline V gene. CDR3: CASSPVASPGFGEQYF. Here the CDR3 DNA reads TGTGCCAGCTCACCTGTAGCCTCCCCAGGGTTCGGAGAGCAGTACTTC.

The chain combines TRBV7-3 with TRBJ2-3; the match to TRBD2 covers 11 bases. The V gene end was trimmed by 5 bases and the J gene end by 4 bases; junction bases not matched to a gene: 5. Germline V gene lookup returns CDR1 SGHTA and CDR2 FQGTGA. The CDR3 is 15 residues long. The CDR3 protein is CASSTGTSGADTQYF. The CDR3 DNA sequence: TGTGCCAGCAGCACCGGGACTAGCGGCGCAGATACGCAGTATTTT.

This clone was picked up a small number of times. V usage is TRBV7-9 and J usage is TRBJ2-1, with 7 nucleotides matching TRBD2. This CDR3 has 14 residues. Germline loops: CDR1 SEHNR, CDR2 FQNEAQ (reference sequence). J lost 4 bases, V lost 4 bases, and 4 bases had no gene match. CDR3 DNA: TGTGCCAGCAGCTGGGAGGGCCAGTACAATGAGCAGTTCTTC. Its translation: CASSWEGQYNEQFF.

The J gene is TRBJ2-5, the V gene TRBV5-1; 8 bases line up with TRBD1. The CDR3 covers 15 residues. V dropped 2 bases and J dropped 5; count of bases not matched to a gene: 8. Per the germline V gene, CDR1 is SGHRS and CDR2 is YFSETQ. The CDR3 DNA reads TGCGCCAGCAGCTTTGACAGGGGAGTCGAGGAGACCCAGTACTTC. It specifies CASSFDRGVEETQYF.

The CDR3 bases are TGTGCCAGCAGCTTGGCTGGGCGAAGGAACACTGAAGCTTTCTTT. It codes for CASSLAGRRNTEAFF. The rearrangement uses TRBV5-8 and TRBJ1-1, with D unresolved. Germline V gene sequence: CDR1 SGHTS, CDR2 YDEGEE. V lost 0 bases, J lost 1 base, and 10 bases lay in between. The CDR3 totals 15 residues.

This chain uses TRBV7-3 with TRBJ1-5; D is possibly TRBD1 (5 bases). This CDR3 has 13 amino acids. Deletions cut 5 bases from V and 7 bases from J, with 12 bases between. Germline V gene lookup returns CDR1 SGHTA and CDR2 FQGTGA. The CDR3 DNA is TGTGCCAGCAGCCCCGGGGGGAGACAGCCCCAGCATTTT. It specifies CASSPGGRQPQHF.

The CDR3 DNA is TGCAGCGTTAAAAGGACAGACACTGAAGCTTTCTTT. Protein: CSVKRTDTEAFF. The V and J genes are TRBV29-1 and TRBJ1-1; D perhaps matches TRBD1 (6 bases). The germline V gene has CDR1 SQVTM and CDR2 ANQGSEA. V dropped 5 bases and J dropped 3 bases, with 10 bases sitting between them. CDR3 length: 12 amino acids.

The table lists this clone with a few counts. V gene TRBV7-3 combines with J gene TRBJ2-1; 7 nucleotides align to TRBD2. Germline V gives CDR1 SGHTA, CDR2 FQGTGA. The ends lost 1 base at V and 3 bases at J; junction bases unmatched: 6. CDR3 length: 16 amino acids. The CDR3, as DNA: TGTGCCAGCAGCTTAAATTCCGGGGGGAACTACAATGAGCAGTTCTTC. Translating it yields CASSLNSGGNYNEQFF.

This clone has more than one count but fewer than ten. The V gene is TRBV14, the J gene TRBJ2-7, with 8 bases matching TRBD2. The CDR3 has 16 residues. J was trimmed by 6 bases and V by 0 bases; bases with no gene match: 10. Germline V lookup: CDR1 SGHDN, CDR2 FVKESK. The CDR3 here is CASSQEGDREGREQYF. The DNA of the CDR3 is TGTGCCAGCAGCCAAGAAGGAGATCGGGAGGGCCGCGAGCAGTACTTC.

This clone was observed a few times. CDR3 amino acids: CASSLGTGTGYSYEQYF. The CDR3 region has the DNA TGTGCCAGCAGCTTGGGAACCGGGACAGGGTATTCCTACGAGCAGTACTTC. The rearrangement links TRBV5-8 to TRBJ2-7; 9 nucleotides align to TRBD1. Germline V lookup: CDR1 SGHTS, CDR2 YDEGEE. V gave up 0 bases and J gave up 1 base; unmatched junction bases: 8. The CDR3 has 17 residues. The variable domain in full, completed from reference TRBV5-8 and TRBJ2-7, reads EAGVTQSPTHLIKTRGQQATLRCSPISGHTSVYWYQQALGLGLQFLLWYDEGEERNRGNFPPRFSGRQFPNYSSELNVNALELEDSALYLCASSLGTGTGYSYEQYFGPGTRLTVT.

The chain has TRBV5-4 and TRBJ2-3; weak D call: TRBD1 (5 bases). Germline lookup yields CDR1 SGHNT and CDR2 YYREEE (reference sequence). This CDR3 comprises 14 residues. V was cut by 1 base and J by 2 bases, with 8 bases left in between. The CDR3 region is CASSLQQATDTQYF. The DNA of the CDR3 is TGTGCCAGCAGCTTGCAACAGGCCACAGATACGCAGTATTTT.

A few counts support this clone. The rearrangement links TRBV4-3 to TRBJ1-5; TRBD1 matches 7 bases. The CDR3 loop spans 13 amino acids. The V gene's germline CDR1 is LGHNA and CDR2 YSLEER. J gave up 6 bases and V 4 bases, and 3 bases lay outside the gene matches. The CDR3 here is CASSPDRVQPQHF. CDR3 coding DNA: TGCGCCAGCAGCCCAGACAGGGTTCAGCCCCAGCATTTT.

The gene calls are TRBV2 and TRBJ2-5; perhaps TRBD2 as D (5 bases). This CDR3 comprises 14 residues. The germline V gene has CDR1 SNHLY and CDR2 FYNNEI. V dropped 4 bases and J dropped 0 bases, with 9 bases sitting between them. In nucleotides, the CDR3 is TGTGCCAGCAGTGCCACGACTAACCAAGAGACCCAGTACTTC. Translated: CASSATTNQETQYF.

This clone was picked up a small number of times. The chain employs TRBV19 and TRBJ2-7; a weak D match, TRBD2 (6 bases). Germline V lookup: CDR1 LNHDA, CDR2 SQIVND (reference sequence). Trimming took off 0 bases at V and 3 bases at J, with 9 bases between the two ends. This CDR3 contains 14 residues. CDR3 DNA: TGTGCCAGTAGTATAGACGAGACTAGCTACGAGCAGTACTTC. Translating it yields CASSIDETSYEQYF. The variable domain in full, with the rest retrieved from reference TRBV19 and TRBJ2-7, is DGGITQSPKYLFRKEGQNVTLSCEQNLNHDAMYWYRQDPGQGLRLIYYSQIVNDFQKGDIAEGYSVSREKKESFPLTVTSAQKNPTAFYLCASSIDETSYEQYFGPGTRLTVT.

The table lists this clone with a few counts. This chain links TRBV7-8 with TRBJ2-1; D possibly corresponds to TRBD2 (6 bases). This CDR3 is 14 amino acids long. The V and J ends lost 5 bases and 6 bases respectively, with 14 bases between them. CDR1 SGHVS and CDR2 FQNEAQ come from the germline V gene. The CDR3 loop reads CASSHLAIGNEQFF. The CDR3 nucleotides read TGTGCCAGCAGCCACCTAGCGATCGGCAATGAGCAGTTCTTC.

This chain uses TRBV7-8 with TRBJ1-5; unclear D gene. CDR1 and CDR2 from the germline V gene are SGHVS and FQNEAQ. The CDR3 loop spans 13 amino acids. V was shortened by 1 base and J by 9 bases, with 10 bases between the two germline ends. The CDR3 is CASSLDSKAPQHF. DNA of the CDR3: TGTGCCAGCAGCTTAGACAGCAAGGCGCCCCAGCATTTT.

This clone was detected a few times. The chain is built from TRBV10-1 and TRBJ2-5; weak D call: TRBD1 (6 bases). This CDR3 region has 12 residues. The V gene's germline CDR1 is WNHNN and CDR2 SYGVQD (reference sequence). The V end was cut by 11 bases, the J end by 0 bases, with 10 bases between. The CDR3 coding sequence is TGCGCCGGCGGACAGTACCAAGAGACCCAGTACTTC. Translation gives CAGGQYQETQYF.

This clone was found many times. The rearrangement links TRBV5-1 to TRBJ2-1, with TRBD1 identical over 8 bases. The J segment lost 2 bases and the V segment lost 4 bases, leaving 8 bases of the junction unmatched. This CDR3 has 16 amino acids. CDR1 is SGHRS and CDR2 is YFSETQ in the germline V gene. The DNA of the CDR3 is TGCGCCAGCAGCGGACAGGGAAGGGGACCCTACAATGAGCAGTTCTTC. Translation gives CASSGQGRGPYNEQFF.

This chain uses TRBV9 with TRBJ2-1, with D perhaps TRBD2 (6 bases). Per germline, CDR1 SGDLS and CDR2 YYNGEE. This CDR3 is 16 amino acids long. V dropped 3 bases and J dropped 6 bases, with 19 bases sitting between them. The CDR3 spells CASSAAPGGRGNEQFF. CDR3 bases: TGTGCCAGCAGCGCCGCCCCCGGGGGAAGGGGCAATGAGCAGTTCTTC. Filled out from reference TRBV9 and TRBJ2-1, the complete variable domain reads DSGVTQTPKHLITATGQRVTLRCSPRSGDLSVYWYQQSLDQGLQFLIQYYNGEERAKGNILERFSAQQFPDLHSELNLSSLELGDSALYFCASSAAPGGRGNEQFFGPGTRLTVL.

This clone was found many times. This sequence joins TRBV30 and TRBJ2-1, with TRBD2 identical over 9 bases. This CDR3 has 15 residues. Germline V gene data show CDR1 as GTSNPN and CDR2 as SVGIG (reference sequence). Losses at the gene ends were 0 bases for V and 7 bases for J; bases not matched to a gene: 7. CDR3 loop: CAWSVGSGSWNEQFF. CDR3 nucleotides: TGTGCCTGGAGTGTGGGTAGCGGGAGCTGGAATGAGCAGTTCTTC.

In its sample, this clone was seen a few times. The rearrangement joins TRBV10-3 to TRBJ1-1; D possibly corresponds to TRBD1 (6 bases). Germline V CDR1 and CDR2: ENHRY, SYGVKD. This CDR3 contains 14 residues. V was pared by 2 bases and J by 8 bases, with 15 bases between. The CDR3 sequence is CAISEGQGIGEAFF. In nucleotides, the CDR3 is TGTGCCATCAGTGAGGGGCAGGGGATCGGGGAAGCTTTCTTT.

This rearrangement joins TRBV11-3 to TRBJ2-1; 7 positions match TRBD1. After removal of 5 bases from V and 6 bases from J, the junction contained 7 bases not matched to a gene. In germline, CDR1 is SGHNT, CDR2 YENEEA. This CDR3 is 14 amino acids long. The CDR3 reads CASSQSTGSNEQFF. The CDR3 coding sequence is TGTGCCAGCAGCCAGTCGACAGGGAGCAATGAGCAGTTCTTC.

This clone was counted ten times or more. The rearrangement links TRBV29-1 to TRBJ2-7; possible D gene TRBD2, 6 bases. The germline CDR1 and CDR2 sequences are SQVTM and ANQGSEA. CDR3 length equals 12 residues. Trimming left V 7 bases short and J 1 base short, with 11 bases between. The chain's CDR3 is CSAVGSSYEQYF. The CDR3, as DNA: TGCAGCGCGGTCGGGAGTTCCTACGAGCAGTACTTC.

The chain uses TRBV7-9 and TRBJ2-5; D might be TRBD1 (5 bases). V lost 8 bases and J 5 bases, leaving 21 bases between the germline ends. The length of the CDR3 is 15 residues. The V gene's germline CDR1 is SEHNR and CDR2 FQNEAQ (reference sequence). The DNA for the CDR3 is TGTGCCAGCCGCCCGCAGGGTGGCGGTATGGAGACCCAGTACTTC. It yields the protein CASRPQGGGMETQYF. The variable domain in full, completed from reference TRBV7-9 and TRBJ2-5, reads DTGVSQNPRHKITKRGQNVTFRCDPISEHNRLYWYRQTLGQGPEFLTYFQNEAQLEKSRLLSDRFSAERPKGSFSTLEIQRTEQGDSAMYLCASRPQGGGMETQYFGPGTRLLVL.

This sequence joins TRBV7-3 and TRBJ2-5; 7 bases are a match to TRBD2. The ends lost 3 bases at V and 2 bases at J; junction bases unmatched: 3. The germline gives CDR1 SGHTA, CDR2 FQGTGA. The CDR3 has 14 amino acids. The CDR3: CASSFQREQETQYF. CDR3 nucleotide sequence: TGTGCCAGCAGCTTCCAGCGGGAACAAGAGACCCAGTACTTC. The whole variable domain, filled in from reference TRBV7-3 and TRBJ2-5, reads GAGVSQTPSNKVTEKGKYVELRCDPISGHTALYWYRQSLGQGPEFLIYFQGTGAADDSGLPNDRFFAVRPEGSVSTLKIQRTERGDSAVYLCASSFQREQETQYFGPGTRLLVL.

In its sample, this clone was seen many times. Written as DNA, the CDR3 is TGTGCCAGCAGTTCAACAGGTGAAGCTTTCTTT. This gives the protein CASSSTGEAFF. J is TRBJ1-1 and V is TRBV13; tentative D call: TRBD1 (5 bases). CDR1 PRHDT and CDR2 FYEKMQ come from the germline V gene (reference sequence). This CDR3 contains 11 residues. V lost 6 bases and J lost 7, with 9 bases in between.